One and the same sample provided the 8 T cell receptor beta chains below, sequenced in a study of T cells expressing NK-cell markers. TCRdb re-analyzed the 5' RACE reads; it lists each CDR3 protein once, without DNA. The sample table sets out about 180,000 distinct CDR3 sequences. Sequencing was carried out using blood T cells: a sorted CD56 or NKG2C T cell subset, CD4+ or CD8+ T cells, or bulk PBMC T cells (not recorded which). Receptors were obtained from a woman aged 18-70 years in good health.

CDR3 amino acids: CASSWDTGFRNEQFF. The chain is built from TRBV5-1 and TRBJ2-1; TCRdb selects TRBD1, and the lack of DNA leaves this call unchecked. The CDR3 runs to 15 residues. The germline CDR1 and CDR2 sequences are SGHRS and YFSETQ. Full variable domain (outside the CDR3, taken from reference TRBV5-1 and TRBJ2-1): KAGVTQTPRYLIKTRGQQVTLSCSPISGHRSVSWYQQTPGQGLQFLFEYFSETQRNKGNFPGRFSGRQFSNSRSEMNVSTLELGDSALYLCASSWDTGFRNEQFFGPGTRLTVL.

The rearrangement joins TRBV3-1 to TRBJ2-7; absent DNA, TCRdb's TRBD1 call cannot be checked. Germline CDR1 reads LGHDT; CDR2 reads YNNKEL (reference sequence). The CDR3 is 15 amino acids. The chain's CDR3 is CASSPGQGGAYEQYF.

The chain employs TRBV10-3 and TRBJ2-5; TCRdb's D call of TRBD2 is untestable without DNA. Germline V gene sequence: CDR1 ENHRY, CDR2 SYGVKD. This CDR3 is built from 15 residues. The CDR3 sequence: CAISESGGAQETQYF.

The CDR3 region is CASRRQGGSQPQHF. The chain is built from TRBV28 and TRBJ1-5; without DNA, the TCRdb call of TRBD1 cannot be checked. The germline CDR1 and CDR2 sequences are MDHEN and SYDVKM. The CDR3 has 14 amino acids.

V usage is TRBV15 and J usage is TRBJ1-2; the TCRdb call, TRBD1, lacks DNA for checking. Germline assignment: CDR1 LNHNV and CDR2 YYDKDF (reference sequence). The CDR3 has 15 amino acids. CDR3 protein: CATSREGRSFYGYTF.

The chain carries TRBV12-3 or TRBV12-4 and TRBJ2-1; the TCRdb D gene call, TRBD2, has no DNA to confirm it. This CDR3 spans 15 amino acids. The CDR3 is CASRWTSGGNNEQFF.

The CDR3 region is CSASSLMSNQPQHF. The chain couples TRBV20-1 to TRBJ1-5. The CDR3 contains 14 residues. Germline CDR1 is DFQATT and CDR2 is SNEGSKA (reference sequence).

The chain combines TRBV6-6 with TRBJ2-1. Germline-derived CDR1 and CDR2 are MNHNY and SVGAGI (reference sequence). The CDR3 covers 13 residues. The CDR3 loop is CAGRSSSYNEQFF.